The source of this T cell receptor (beta chain) is a study of Graves' ophthalmopathy and Graves' hyperthyroidism. The overall study: No treatment had been given when peripheral blood was collected at initial diagnosis.

Germline V gene lookup returns CDR1 MNHEY and CDR2 SMNVEV (reference sequence). CDR3 length: 14 residues. V lost 4 bases and J 3 bases, leaving 13 bases between the germline ends. Amplification of the TCR beta CDR3 regions used RNA transcripts (as template). A first-round RT-PCR used HTBI primers, followed by a second-round multiplex PCR. TCRdb passed the multiplex PCR reads through MiXCR, listing each CDR3 protein once. The sample has more than 300,000 distinct CDR3 sequences; roughly a sixth are singletons. Whole-study findings and limits: Cross-validated, the 13-signature model showed 87.88%/81.08% sensitivity/specificity, and 80%/75% in the test set. Thyroid clonotypes that were expanded above 0.001 frequency mostly also appeared in blood. The model's ophthalmopathy progression predictions had approximately 71% sensitivity and roughly 72% specificity.

This clonotype was found many times. Antigen: not known. Sequences were obtained from peripheral blood. The genes are TRBV27 and TRBJ2-7; D is perhaps TRBD2 (6 bases). The clonotype originates from an adult woman with stable Graves' hyperthyroidism. The CDR3: CASSSSGRFYEQYF. The CDR3 nucleotides read TGTGCCAGCAGTTCCTCCGGGAGATTCTACGAGCAGTACTTC.